This is a list of T cell receptor beta chains from one sample in a study of blood T cells in healthy people across ages. Via MiXCR, TCRdb re-called the 5' RACE reads, giving one row per CDR3 protein. The sample contains 750,000 to 850,000 distinct CDR3 sequences, approximately 25% of which appear only once. These data were also filed under a second study, of T cells of mothers and their children.

The sequencing input was blood. The receptor source for this set is a boy aged 5-17 years in good health. Both conserved end residues are part of each CDR3. Each record gives: clone size, J gene, D gene, V gene, CDR3 DNA, CDR3 protein. The D gene is left open where the match is weak. Not every row has a clone size; where given, it reads once, few, many or a size class.

. | TRBJ2-7 | . | TRBV4-3 | TGCGCCAGCAGCCAAGACCGAAGGAGCTCCTACGAGCAGTACTTC | CASSQDRRSSYEQYF
. | TRBJ2-5 | TRBD2 | TRBV7-8 | TGTGCCAGCACGGGCGACGGGGGGGTGGGAGAGACCCAGTACTTC | CASTGDGGVGETQYF
. | TRBJ2-4 | . | TRBV21-1 | TGTGCCAGCAGCAAAGCTTGGAGACGGGAAAGAAATTACTCGATCCCCAAAAACATTCAGTACTTC | CASSKAWRRERNYSIPKNIQYF
. | TRBJ1-1 | TRBD1 | TRBV29-1 | TGCAGCGTAGCCTCCGGGACAGCGAACACTGAAGCTTTCTTT | CSVASGTANTEAFF
. | TRBJ1-1 | TRBD1 | TRBV5-1 | TGCGCCAGCAGCACCTCTTCAGGGGGCGGTTTGTACACTGAAGCTTTCTTT | CASSTSSGGGLYTEAFF
few | TRBJ1-1 | . | TRBV9 | TGTGCCAGCAGCGTAGTTCTGACACATATGAACACTGAAGCTTTCTTT | CASSVVLTHMNTEAFF
few | TRBJ2-3 | . | TRBV2 | TGTGCCAGCCTGAGGAGCCTAAGCACAGATACGCAGTATTTT | CASLRSLSTDTQYF
few | TRBJ2-7 | TRBD1 | TRBV5-1 | TGCGCCAGCAGCTTGATCACAGGGGGCCTTTACGAGCAGTACTTC | CASSLITGGLYEQYF
. | TRBJ1-2 | . | TRBV7-9 | TGTGCCAGCACCAGTCTCTATGGCTACACCTTC | CASTSLYGYTF
. | TRBJ2-2 | TRBD2 | TRBV28 | TGTGCCAGCAGCCCCATACGGGGGGAAACCGGGGAGCTGTTTTTT | CASSPIRGETGELFF
. | TRBJ1-1 | . | TRBV12-3/TRBV12-4 | TGTGCCAGCAGGTTCCGGGACTCAGCTTTCTTT | CASRFRDSAFF
many | TRBJ2-7 | . | TRBV14 | TGTGCCAGCAGCCAAGATTTGGGCCGAAACTACGAGCAGTACTTC | CASSQDLGRNYEQYF
few | TRBJ1-1 | . | TRBV28 | TGTGCCAGCGGCGCACCGGGCCTCGACCATGGGGAAGCTTTCTTT | CASGAPGLDHGEAFF
. | TRBJ2-6 | TRBD2 | TRBV9 | TGTGCCAGCAGACCCGGGACTAGCGGGAGTTTGAGCTCTGGGGCCAACGTCCAGACTTTC | CASRPGTSGSLSSGANVQTF
few | TRBJ2-5 | . | TRBV20-1 | TGCAGTGCCGAACGGATGCAAGAGACCCAGTACTTC | CSAERMQETQYF
. | TRBJ1-1 | . | TRBV5-5 | TGTGCCAGCAGCTTGATGGGGCGAACCACTGAAGCTTTCTTT | CASSLMGRTTEAFF
few | TRBJ1-2 | . | TRBV29-1 | TGCAGCGGTGACGGCTACACCTTC | CSGDGYTF
few | TRBJ2-4 | . | TRBV9 | TGTGCCAGCAGCGTAGAGGTCCACAGTGCATATCAGTACTTC | CASSVEVHSAYQYF
few | TRBJ2-7 | TRBD2 | TRBV7-2 | TGTGCCAGCAGTCCCGACGGAGCACTAGCGCGGTCTCCCTACGAGCAGTACTTC | CASSPDGALARSPYEQYF
few | TRBJ1-4 | . | TRBV7-6 | TGTGCCAGCAGCCCGTCGGACAGACTTAATGAAAAACTGTTTTTT | CASSPSDRLNEKLFF
few | TRBJ1-4 | . | TRBV27 | TGTGCCAGCAGTTCTTACAGCCCTAATGAAAAACTGTTTTTT | CASSSYSPNEKLFF
. | TRBJ1-1 | . | TRBV29-1 | TGCAGCGTGGAAGGGGACCACACTGAAGCTTTCTTT | CSVEGDHTEAFF
. | TRBJ1-6 | TRBD1 | TRBV7-2 | TGTGCCAGCAGCTTAGCGGGACAGGGCCAAAGGTATAATTCACCCCTCCACTTT | CASSLAGQGQRYNSPLHF
. | TRBJ2-5 | . | TRBV7-2 | TGTGCCAGCAGCCTGACCTATGAGCGGGCCGGGGAGACCCAGTACTTC | CASSLTYERAGETQYF
many | TRBJ2-3 | . | TRBV20-1 | TGCAGTGCTAGAGATGGCACAGATACGCAGTATTTT | CSARDGTDTQYF
. | TRBJ2-3 | TRBD2 | TRBV9 | TGTGCCAGCAGCGTAGGCCTAGCGGGGCGCCCTAGCACAGATACGCAGTATTTT | CASSVGLAGRPSTDTQYF
. | TRBJ2-4 | TRBD1 | TRBV12-3/TRBV12-4 | TGTGCCAGCAGTGGATGGACAGGGGGTACGAGAAACATTCAGTACTTC | CASSGWTGGTRNIQYF
. | TRBJ2-6 | . | TRBV5-1 | TGCGCCAGCAGCTTGGTGGGAAGTACTGGGGCCAACGTCCTGACTTTC | CASSLVGSTGANVLTF
. | TRBJ2-1 | TRBD2 | TRBV19 | TGTGCCACGCACACGGGACTAGCTCCCCATGAGCAGTTCTTC | CATHTGLAPHEQFF
few | TRBJ2-5 | . | TRBV3-1 | TGTGCCAGCAGCCAAGAAGATACAGGAGAAGGGAAGCAGTACTTC | CASSQEDTGEGKQYF
. | TRBJ1-1 | . | TRBV7-8 | TGTGCCAGCAGCTTAGTCCCAGGGGTTGAAGCTTTCTTT | CASSLVPGVEAFF
few | TRBJ2-5 | . | TRBV7-2 | TGTGCCAGCAGCTTAGCCCGACCGTGGGGGACCCAGTACTTC | CASSLARPWGTQYF
. | TRBJ2-1 | . | TRBV3-1 | TGTGCCAGCAGCCCACGGTACTCCTACAATGAGCAGTTCTTC | CASSPRYSYNEQFF
. | TRBJ1-6 | TRBD1 | TRBV28 | TGTGCCAGCAGTTCTCTGGAGACAGGGGCTAGCTCCTATAATTCACCCCTCCACTTT | CASSSLETGASSYNSPLHF
. | TRBJ2-7 | TRBD1 | TRBV20-1 | TGCAGTGCTACCCGGGACAGCAATACCGAGCAGTACTTC | CSATRDSNTEQYF
once | TRBJ2-7 | TRBD1 | TRBV27 | TGTGCCAGCAGTTTGGCGGGACAGGGGATGAACGAGCAGTACTTC | CASSLAGQGMNEQYF
. | TRBJ2-5 | . | TRBV3-1 | TGTGCCAGCAGCCTCTTGATCAGGGCCGTGGAGACCCAGTACTTC | CASSLLIRAVETQYF
few | TRBJ1-4 | TRBD1 | TRBV20-1 | TGCAGTGCTAGTCGGGCAGGGGGTGGCGAAAAACTGTTTTTT | CSASRAGGGEKLFF
. | TRBJ1-4 | TRBD1 | TRBV7-8 | TGTGCCAGCAGCTTAGAGGGGGCAGGGGGTCCGGAAAAACTGTTTTTT | CASSLEGAGGPEKLFF
. | TRBJ1-2 | TRBD1 | TRBV29-1 | TGCAGCGTTGAAACCGCCGGGACAGGGTTGTTGGATGGCTACACCTTC | CSVETAGTGLLDGYTF
few | TRBJ2-7 | TRBD1 | TRBV9 | TGTGCCAGCAGCGCAGGGACAGGGACACTCTACGAGCAGTACTTC | CASSAGTGTLYEQYF
few | TRBJ2-2 | TRBD2 | TRBV7-7 | TGTGCTAGCAGCTTACCGCGGGGGGCCCTTCAAGCAAATCCGAACACCGGGGAGCTGTTTTTT | CASSLPRGALQANPNTGELFF
few | TRBJ2-7 | TRBD2 | TRBV7-2 | TGTGCCAGCCGATTTGCGGGGGGGTTCGAGCAGTACTTC | CASRFAGGFEQYF
. | TRBJ2-5 | TRBD2 | TRBV4-3 | TGCGCCAGCAGCCAAGAAAATTCCGGGCTAGCGGGAACAGAGACCCAGTACTTC | CASSQENSGLAGTETQYF
few | TRBJ2-5 | TRBD2 | TRBV20-1 | TGCAGTGCTAAAAGCGGGGAGGGACTAGAGACCCAGTACTTC | CSAKSGEGLETQYF
many | TRBJ2-5 | . | TRBV5-5 | TGTGCCAGCAGCTTGGCCTACGTGGGAGCGATACAAGAGACCCAGTACTTC | CASSLAYVGAIQETQYF
once | TRBJ2-4 | . | TRBV5-6 | TGTGCCAGCACCCTTTACGCATTAATAGCCAAAAACATTCAGTACTTC | CASTLYALIAKNIQYF
. | TRBJ2-5 | TRBD2 | TRBV6-5 | TGTGCCAGCAGTTATTATCCTCCGGGAGGCGTCAGGGAGACCCAGTACTTC | CASSYYPPGGVRETQYF
few | TRBJ2-7 | . | TRBV27 | TGTGCCAGCAGTTTATCTCCTGTAGACTACGAGCAGTACTTC | CASSLSPVDYEQYF
. | TRBJ2-4 | . | TRBV11-1 | TGTGCCAGCAGCGTAGGACGGAAAGGAGACATTCAGTACTTC | CASSVGRKGDIQYF
. | TRBJ2-1 | . | TRBV6-5 | TGTGCCAGCAGGAGGAGGGCCGGGAGCGATGAGCAGTTCTTC | CASRRRAGSDEQFF